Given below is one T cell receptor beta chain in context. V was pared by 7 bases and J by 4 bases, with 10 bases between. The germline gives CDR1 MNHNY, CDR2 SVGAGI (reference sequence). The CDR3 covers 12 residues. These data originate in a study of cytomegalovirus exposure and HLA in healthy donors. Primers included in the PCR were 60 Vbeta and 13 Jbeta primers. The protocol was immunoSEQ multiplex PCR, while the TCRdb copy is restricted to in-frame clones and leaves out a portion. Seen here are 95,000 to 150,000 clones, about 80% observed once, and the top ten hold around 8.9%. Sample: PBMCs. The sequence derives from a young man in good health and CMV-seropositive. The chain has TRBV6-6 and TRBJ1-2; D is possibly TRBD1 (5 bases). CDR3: CASTQGVYGYTF. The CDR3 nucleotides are TGTGCCAGCACCCAAGGGGTCTATGGCTACACCTTC.